The rows below give T cell receptor beta chains drawn from one sample of a study of T cell changes during pregnancy in multiple sclerosis. The table came from immunoSEQ multiplex PCR; TCRdb's copy has only in-frame clones and leaves some out. The data contain fewer than 150,000 clones, roughly 95% of them singletons. Sequencing was performed on peripheral blood, taken after pregnancy. These receptors were obtained from a female donor with multiple sclerosis, enrolled in a pregnancy study. CDR3s include the opening cysteine and the closing phenylalanine or tryptophan. Fields, in order: clone size, V gene, J gene, D gene, CDR3 protein, CDR3 DNA. The D gene is left open where the match is weak. The listing skips clone size in some rows; elsewhere it reads once, few, many or a size class.

clone size: -
V gene: TRBV6-5
J gene: TRBJ2-4
D gene: -
CDR3 protein: CASSYRGAKNIQYF
CDR3 DNA: TGTGCCAGCAGTTACAGGGGCGCCAAAAACATTCAGTACTTC

clone size: -
V gene: TRBV10-3
J gene: TRBJ2-5
D gene: TRBD2
CDR3 protein: CAISRSSGRSSSQETQYF
CDR3 DNA: TGTGCCATCAGTCGGAGTAGCGGGAGGTCTTCTAGCCAAGAGACCCAGTACTTC

clone size: -
V gene: TRBV28
J gene: TRBJ2-1
D gene: -
CDR3 protein: CAGGAGYNEQFF
CDR3 DNA: TGTGCCGGCGGGGCAGGATACAATGAGCAGTTCTTC

clone size: -
V gene: TRBV5-1
J gene: TRBJ2-2
D gene: -
CDR3 protein: CASSSTVIANTGELFF
CDR3 DNA: TGCGCCAGCAGCAGTACAGTTATCGCGAACACCGGGGAGCTGTTTTTT

clone size: -
V gene: TRBV28
J gene: TRBJ2-5
D gene: -
CDR3 protein: CASGSSGETQYF
CDR3 DNA: TGTGCCAGCGGTAGTTCGGGAGAGACCCAGTACTTC

clone size: -
V gene: TRBV7-2
J gene: TRBJ2-7
D gene: TRBD2
CDR3 protein: CASSYTSGSIYEQYF
CDR3 DNA: TGTGCCAGCAGCTATACTAGCGGGAGCATCTACGAGCAGTACTTC

clone size: -
V gene: TRBV5-1
J gene: TRBJ2-2
D gene: TRBD2
CDR3 protein: CASSLGSGGTGELFF
CDR3 DNA: TGCGCCAGCAGCTTGGGTTCCGGGGGGACCGGGGAGCTGTTTTTT

clone size: -
V gene: TRBV2
J gene: TRBJ2-5
D gene: -
CDR3 protein: CASSLMETQYF
CDR3 DNA: TGTGCCAGCAGCCTTATGGAGACCCAGTACTTC

clone size: -
V gene: TRBV7-3
J gene: TRBJ2-2
D gene: -
CDR3 protein: CASSLRRVLGNTGELFF
CDR3 DNA: TGTGCCAGCAGCTTAAGGCGGGTGTTGGGGAACACCGGGGAGCTGTTTTTT

clone size: -
V gene: TRBV5-8
J gene: TRBJ1-5
D gene: -
CDR3 protein: CASSLGGGGSNQPQHF
CDR3 DNA: TGTGCCAGCAGCTTGGGGGGAGGAGGGAGCAATCAGCCCCAGCATTTT

clone size: once
V gene: TRBV5-1
J gene: TRBJ1-5
D gene: -
CDR3 protein: CASSLGDTNQPQHF
CDR3 DNA: TGCGCCAGCAGCTTGGGGGACACCAATCAGCCCCAGCATTTT

clone size: -
V gene: TRBV7-9
J gene: TRBJ2-1
D gene: TRBD2
CDR3 protein: CASSLRGGSGRRNEQFF
CDR3 DNA: TGTGCCAGCAGCTTACGAGGGGGTAGCGGGAGAAGGAATGAGCAGTTCTTC

clone size: once
V gene: TRBV5-1
J gene: TRBJ2-3
D gene: -
CDR3 protein: CASSARTVSSTDTQYF
CDR3 DNA: TGCGCCAGCAGCGCCCGGACAGTTTCTAGCACAGATACGCAGTATTTT

clone size: -
V gene: TRBV28
J gene: TRBJ2-1
D gene: TRBD1
CDR3 protein: CASSPTGTGGPNEQFF
CDR3 DNA: TGTGCCAGCAGTCCAACAGGGACAGGGGGGCCAAATGAGCAGTTCTTC

clone size: -
V gene: TRBV7-2
J gene: TRBJ2-1
D gene: TRBD2
CDR3 protein: CASSLGREYFNEQFF
CDR3 DNA: TGTGCCAGCAGCTTAGGGCGGGAGTACTTCAATGAGCAGTTCTTC

clone size: once
V gene: TRBV19
J gene: TRBJ2-7
D gene: -
CDR3 protein: CASSPPAGSTYEQYF
CDR3 DNA: TGTGCCAGTAGTCCCCCCGCGGGTTCGACCTACGAGCAGTACTTC

clone size: -
V gene: TRBV19
J gene: TRBJ2-5
D gene: TRBD1
CDR3 protein: CASSPTGGGMGTQYF
CDR3 DNA: TGTGCCAGTAGCCCCACAGGGGGTGGTATGGGGACCCAGTACTTC

clone size: once
V gene: TRBV28
J gene: TRBJ2-7
D gene: TRBD2
CDR3 protein: CASSFWREDYEQYF
CDR3 DNA: TGTGCCAGCAGTTTCTGGCGGGAGGACTACGAGCAGTACTTC

clone size: -
V gene: TRBV7-9
J gene: TRBJ1-2
D gene: -
CDR3 protein: CASSLVAGENYGYTF
CDR3 DNA: TGTGCCAGCAGCTTAGTCGCAGGGGAAAACTATGGCTACACCTTC

clone size: -
V gene: TRBV5-1
J gene: TRBJ2-7
D gene: -
CDR3 protein: CASSPGSYEQYF
CDR3 DNA: TGCGCCAGCAGCCCCGGCTCCTACGAGCAGTACTTC

clone size: -
V gene: TRBV15
J gene: TRBJ2-5
D gene: TRBD2
CDR3 protein: CATSRDSSGRGSETQYF
CDR3 DNA: TGTGCCACCAGCAGAGATAGTAGCGGGAGAGGGTCGGAGACCCAGTACTTC

clone size: -
V gene: TRBV6-1
J gene: TRBJ2-7
D gene: TRBD1
CDR3 protein: CASRYLGGKGAF
CDR3 DNA: TGTGCCAGCAGGTACTTAGGGGGCAAAGGGGCCTTC

clone size: once
V gene: TRBV9
J gene: TRBJ1-3
D gene: -
CDR3 protein: CASSVAGTGNTIYF
CDR3 DNA: TGTGCCAGCAGCGTAGCAGGTACGGGAAACACCATATATTTT

clone size: -
V gene: TRBV20-1
J gene: TRBJ2-3
D gene: -
CDR3 protein: CSVPSPDTQYF
CDR3 DNA: TGCAGTGTTCCGTCCCCAGATACGCAGTATTTT